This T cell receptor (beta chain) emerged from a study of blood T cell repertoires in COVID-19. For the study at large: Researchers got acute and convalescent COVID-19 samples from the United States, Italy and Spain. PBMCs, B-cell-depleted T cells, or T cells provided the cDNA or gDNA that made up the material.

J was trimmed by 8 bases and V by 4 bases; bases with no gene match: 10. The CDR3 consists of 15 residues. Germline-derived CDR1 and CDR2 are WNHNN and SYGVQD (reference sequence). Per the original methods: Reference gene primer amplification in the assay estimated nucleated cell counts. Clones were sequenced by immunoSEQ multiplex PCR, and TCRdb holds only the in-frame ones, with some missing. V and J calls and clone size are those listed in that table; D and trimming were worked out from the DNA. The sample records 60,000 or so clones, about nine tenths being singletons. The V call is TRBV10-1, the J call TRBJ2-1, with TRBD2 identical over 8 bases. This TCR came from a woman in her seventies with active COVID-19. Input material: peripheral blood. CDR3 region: CASSGDGREGDEQFF. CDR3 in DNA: TGCGCCAGCAGTGGTGACGGGAGGGAGGGGGATGAGCAGTTCTTC.